Listed below are T cell receptor beta chains from one sample, sequenced in a study of T cells and Merkel cell carcinoma outcomes. Assay used: immunoSEQ multiplex PCR; TCRdb lists only in-frame clones, some missing. The table lists 13,000 to 15,000 clones, around 90% of them singletons, with about 2% in the top ten. The sequencing sample was made of tumor tissue from Merkel cell carcinoma. The origin of the receptors is a human donor with Merkel cell carcinoma. Both conserved end residues are part of each CDR3. The D gene is left open where the match is weak. Clone sizes are given selectively: once, few, many, or a class where the clone is expanded.

V gene,clone size,D gene,J gene,CDR3 protein,CDR3 DNA
TRBV2,once,-,TRBJ1-5,CASSDWGGSNQPQHF,TGTGCCAGCAGTGATTGGGGAGGGAGCAATCAGCCCCAGCATTTT
TRBV18,once,-,TRBJ1-5,CASSPGGNQPQHF,TGTGCCAGCTCACCCGGGGGGAATCAGCCCCAGCATTTT
TRBV5-6,-,-,TRBJ2-5,CASSPVGEVGETQYF,TGTGCCAGCAGCCCGGTAGGGGAGGTTGGCGAGACCCAGTACTTC
TRBV5-1,-,-,TRBJ2-5,CASSLNSSSQETQYF,TGCGCCAGCAGCTTGAATAGCAGCAGCCAAGAGACCCAGTACTTC
TRBV7-2,-,-,TRBJ1-2,CASSPRWEHSNYGYTF,TGTGCCAGCAGCCCCCGCTGGGAACACTCGAACTATGGCTACACCTTC
TRBV5-1,-,-,TRBJ2-2,CASSGDLNTGELFF,TGCGCCAGCAGCGGGGACCTTAACACCGGGGAGCTGTTTTTT
TRBV18,once,-,TRBJ1-1,CASSPSEDTEAFF,TGTGCCAGCTCACCATCTGAGGACACTGAAGCTTTCTTT
TRBV7-9,-,-,TRBJ2-1,CASSLEAGSLYNEQFF,TGTGCCAGCAGCTTAGAGGCAGGGAGCTTATACAATGAGCAGTTCTTC
TRBV5-1,-,TRBD1,TRBJ2-1,CASSAPAGGTGAYNEQFF,TGCGCCAGCAGCGCCCCCGCTGGCGGGACAGGAGCGTACAATGAGCAGTTCTTC
TRBV2,once,-,TRBJ1-1,CASTVNLNTEAFF,TGTGCCAGCACCGTGAACCTGAACACTGAAGCTTTCTTT
TRBV5-4,-,TRBD2,TRBJ2-1,CASSSPGLAGGGQHNEQFF,TGTGCCAGCAGCTCTCCGGGACTAGCGGGGGGGGGCCAACACAATGAGCAGTTCTTC
TRBV7-2,-,TRBD2,TRBJ2-5,CASGPSGAQYF,TGTGCCAGCGGCCCCAGCGGGGCCCAGTACTTC
TRBV29-1,-,-,TRBJ2-1,CSVDRDSLYNEQFF,TGCAGCGTTGATCGGGACTCCCTCTACAATGAGCAGTTCTTC
TRBV5-4,-,-,TRBJ2-5,CASSLGMGGPEAQYF,TGTGCCAGCAGCTTAGGTATGGGGGGACCGGAGGCCCAGTACTTC
TRBV7-3,-,-,TRBJ2-7,CASSLTRHNEQYF,TGTGCCAGCAGCTTAACTCGTCATAACGAGCAGTACTTC
TRBV4-1,-,-,TRBJ1-3,CASSQRSDSGNTIYF,TGCGCCAGCAGCCAAAGGTCCGACTCTGGAAACACCATATATTTT
TRBV5-1,-,-,TRBJ2-2,CASSWGGLAFRTGELFF,TGCGCCAGCAGCTGGGGCGGGCTAGCGTTTCGCACCGGGGAGCTGTTTTTT
TRBV19,-,-,TRBJ2-2,CASSQGQANTGELFF,TGTGCCAGTAGTCAGGGTCAGGCGAACACCGGGGAGCTGTTTTTT
TRBV5-1,-,-,TRBJ2-2,CASTENTGELFF,TGCGCCAGCACTGAAAACACCGGGGAGCTGTTTTTT
TRBV2,few,-,TRBJ1-5,CASTGPMSNQPQHF,TGTGCCAGCACCGGTCCCATGAGCAATCAGCCCCAGCATTTT
TRBV9,-,-,TRBJ2-3,CASSVWSGGADTQYF,TGTGCCAGCAGCGTATGGAGCGGAGGGGCTGATACGCAGTATTTT
TRBV7-8,-,-,TRBJ1-6,CASSRVPYNSPLHF,TGTGCCAGCAGCCGCGTCCCCTATAATTCACCCCTCCACTTT
TRBV7-9,-,-,TRBJ1-1,CASNRDGNTEAFF,TGTGCCAGCAACAGAGACGGGAACACTGAAGCTTTCTTT